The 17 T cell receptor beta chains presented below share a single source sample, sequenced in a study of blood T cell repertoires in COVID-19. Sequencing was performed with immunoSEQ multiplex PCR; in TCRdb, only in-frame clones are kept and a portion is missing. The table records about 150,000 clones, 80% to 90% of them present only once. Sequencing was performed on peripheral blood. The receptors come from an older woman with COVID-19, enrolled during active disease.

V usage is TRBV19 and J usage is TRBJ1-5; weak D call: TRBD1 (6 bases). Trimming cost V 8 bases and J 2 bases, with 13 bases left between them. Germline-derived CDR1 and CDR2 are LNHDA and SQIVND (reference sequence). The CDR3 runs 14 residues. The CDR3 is CASHTGTRNQPQHF. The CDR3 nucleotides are TGTGCCAGTCATACAGGGACGCGCAATCAGCCCCAGCATTTT.

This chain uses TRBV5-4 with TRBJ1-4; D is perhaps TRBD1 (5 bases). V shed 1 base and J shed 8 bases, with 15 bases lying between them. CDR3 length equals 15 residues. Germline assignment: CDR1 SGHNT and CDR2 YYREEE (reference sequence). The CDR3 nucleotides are TGTGCCAGCAGCTTGATAGGGGATAGTCGAGAAAAACTGTTTTTT. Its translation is CASSLIGDSREKLFF.

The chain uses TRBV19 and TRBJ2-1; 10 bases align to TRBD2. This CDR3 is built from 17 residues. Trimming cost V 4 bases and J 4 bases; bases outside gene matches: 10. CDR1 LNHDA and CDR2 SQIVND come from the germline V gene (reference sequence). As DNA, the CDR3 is TGTGCCAGTAGTACTCCTAGCGGGAGACAAATTTACAATGAGCAGTTCTTC. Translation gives CASSTPSGRQIYNEQFF.

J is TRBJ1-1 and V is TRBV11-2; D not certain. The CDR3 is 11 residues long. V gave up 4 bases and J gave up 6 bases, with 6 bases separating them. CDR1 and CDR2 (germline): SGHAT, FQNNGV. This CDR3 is CASSSRAEAFF. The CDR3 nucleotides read TGTGCCAGCAGCTCGAGGGCTGAAGCTTTCTTT.

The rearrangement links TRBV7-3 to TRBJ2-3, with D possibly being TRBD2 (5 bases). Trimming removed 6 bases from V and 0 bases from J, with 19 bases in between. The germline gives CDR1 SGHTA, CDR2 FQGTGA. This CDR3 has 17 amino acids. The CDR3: CASRPFGLTESTDTQYF. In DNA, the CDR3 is TGTGCCAGCAGACCCTTCGGACTGACTGAAAGCACAGATACGCAGTATTTT.

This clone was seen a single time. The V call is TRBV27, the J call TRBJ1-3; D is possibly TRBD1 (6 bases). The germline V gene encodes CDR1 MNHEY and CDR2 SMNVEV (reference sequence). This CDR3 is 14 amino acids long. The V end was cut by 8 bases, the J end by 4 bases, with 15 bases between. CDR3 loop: CASGSGGHGNTIYF. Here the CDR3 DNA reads TGTGCCAGCGGGTCGGGGGGGCACGGAAACACCATATATTTT.

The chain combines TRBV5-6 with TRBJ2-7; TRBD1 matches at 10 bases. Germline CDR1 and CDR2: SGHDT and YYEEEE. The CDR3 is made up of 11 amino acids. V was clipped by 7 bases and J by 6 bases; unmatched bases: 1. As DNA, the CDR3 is TGTGCCAGCGGGGACAGGGGCGAGCAGTACTTC. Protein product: CASGDRGEQYF.

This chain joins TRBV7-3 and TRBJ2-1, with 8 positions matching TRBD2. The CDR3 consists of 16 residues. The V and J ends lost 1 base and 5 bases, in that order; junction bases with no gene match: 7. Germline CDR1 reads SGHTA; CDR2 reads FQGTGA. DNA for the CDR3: TGTGCCAGCAGCTTAAGATCCGGTAGCGGGGACAATGAGCAGTTCTTC. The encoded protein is CASSLRSGSGDNEQFF. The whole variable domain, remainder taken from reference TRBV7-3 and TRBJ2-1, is GAGVSQTPSNKVTEKGKYVELRCDPISGHTALYWYRQSLGQGPEFLIYFQGTGAADDSGLPNDRFFAVRPEGSVSTLKIQRTERGDSAVYLCASSLRSGSGDNEQFFGPGTRLTVL.

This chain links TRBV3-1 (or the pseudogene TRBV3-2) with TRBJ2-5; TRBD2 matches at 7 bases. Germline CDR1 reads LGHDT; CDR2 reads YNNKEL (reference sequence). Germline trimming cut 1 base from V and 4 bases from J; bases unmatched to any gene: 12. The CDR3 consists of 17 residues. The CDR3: CASSQAGVGGFGETQYF. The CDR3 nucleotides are TGTGCCAGCAGCCAAGCTGGCGTGGGGGGGTTCGGAGAGACCCAGTACTTC.

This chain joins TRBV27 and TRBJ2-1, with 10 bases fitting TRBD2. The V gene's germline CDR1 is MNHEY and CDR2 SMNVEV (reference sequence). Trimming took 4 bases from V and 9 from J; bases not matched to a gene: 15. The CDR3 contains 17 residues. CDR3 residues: CASSWGRLAGVGGEQFF. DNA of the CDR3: TGTGCCAGCAGTTGGGGGAGGCTAGCGGGAGTCGGGGGTGAGCAGTTCTTC.

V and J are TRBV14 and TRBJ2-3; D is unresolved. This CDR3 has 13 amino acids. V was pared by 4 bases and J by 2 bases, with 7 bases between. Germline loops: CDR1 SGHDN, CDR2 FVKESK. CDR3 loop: CASSPFSTDTQYF. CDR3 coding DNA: TGTGCCAGCAGCCCTTTCTCCACAGATACGCAGTATTTT.

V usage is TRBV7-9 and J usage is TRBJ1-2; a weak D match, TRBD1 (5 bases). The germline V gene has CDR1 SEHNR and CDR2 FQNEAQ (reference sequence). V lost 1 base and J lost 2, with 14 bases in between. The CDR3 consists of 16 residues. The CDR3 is CASSLGQSRFNYGYTF. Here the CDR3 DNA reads TGTGCCAGCAGCTTAGGACAGAGCAGGTTCAACTATGGCTACACCTTC.

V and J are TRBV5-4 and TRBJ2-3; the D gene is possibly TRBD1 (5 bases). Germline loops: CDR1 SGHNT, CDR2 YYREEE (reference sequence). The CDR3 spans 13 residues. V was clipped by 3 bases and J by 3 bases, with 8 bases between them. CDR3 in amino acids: CASSSKGTDTQYF. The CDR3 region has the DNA TGTGCCAGCAGCTCAAAGGGGACAGATACGCAGTATTTT. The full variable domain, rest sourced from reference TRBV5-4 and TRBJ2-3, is ETGVTQSPTHLIKTRGQQVTLRCSSQSGHNTVSWYQQALGQGPQFIFQYYREEENGRGNFPPRFSGLQFPNYSSELNVNALELDDSALYLCASSSKGTDTQYFGPGTRLTVL.

The CDR3 coding sequence is TGTGCCAGTAGTATCCGTACGGGACTAGCGGGAGGTCGCCAAGCTGAGCAGTTCTTC. Translated: CASSIRTGLAGGRQAEQFF. The J gene is TRBJ2-1, the V gene TRBV19, with 15 bases aligning to TRBD2. The CDR3 spans 19 residues. Germline CDR1 is LNHDA and CDR2 is SQIVND (reference sequence). V trimming: 3 bases; J trimming: 9 bases; junction bases outside the gene matches: 15.

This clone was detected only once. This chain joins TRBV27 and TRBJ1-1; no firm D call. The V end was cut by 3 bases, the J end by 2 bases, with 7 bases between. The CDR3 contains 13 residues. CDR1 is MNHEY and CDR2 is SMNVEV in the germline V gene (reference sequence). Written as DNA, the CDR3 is TGTGCCAGCAGTTTGAGTGTAAACACTGAAGCTTTCTTT. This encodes CASSLSVNTEAFF.

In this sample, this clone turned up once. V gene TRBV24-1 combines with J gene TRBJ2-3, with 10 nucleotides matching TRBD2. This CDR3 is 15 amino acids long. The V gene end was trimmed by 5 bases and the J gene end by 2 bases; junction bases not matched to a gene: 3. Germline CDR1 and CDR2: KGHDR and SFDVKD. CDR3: CATSGTSGSTDTQYF. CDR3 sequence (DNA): TGTGCCACCAGTGGGACTAGCGGATCCACAGATACGCAGTATTTT.

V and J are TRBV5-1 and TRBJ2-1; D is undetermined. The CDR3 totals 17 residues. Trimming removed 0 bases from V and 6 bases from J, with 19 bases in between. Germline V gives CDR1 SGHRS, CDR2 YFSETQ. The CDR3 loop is CASSLARASPVGNEQFF. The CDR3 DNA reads TGCGCCAGCAGCTTGGCCCGAGCGAGCCCCGTGGGCAATGAGCAGTTCTTC.